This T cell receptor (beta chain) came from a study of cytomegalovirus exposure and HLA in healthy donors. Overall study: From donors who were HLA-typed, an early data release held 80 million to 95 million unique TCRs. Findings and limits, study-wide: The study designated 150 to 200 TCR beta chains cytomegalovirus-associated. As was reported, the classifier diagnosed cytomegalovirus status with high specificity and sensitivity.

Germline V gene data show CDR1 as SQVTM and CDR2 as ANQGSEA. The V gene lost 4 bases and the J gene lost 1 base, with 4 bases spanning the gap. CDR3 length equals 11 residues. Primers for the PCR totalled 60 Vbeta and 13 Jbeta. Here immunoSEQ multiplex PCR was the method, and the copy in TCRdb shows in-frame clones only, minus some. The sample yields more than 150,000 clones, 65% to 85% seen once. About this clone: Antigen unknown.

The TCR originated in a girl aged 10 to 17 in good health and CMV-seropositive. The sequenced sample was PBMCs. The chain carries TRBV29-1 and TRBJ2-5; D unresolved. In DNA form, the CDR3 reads TGCAGCGTTGGGGCCCAAGAGACCCAGTACTTC. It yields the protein CSVGAQETQYF. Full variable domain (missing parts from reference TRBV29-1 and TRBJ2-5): SAVISQKPSRDICQRGTSLTIQCQVDSQVTMMFWYRQQPGQSLTLIATANQGSEATYESGFVIDKFPISRPNLTFSTLTVSNMSPEDSSIYLCSVGAQETQYFGPGTRLLVL.